This T cell receptor beta chain was profiled in a study of graft-versus-host responses after intestinal transplantation. Libraries were prepared by immunoSEQ multiplex PCR; TCRdb keeps only in-frame clonotypes and omits some of them. The sample holds 90,000 to 95,000 clones, roughly 90% seen once. As for this clone: What it recognizes is unknown.

The sequence was obtained from a human donor who received an intestinal transplant. The sequencing used unstimulated CD8+ T cells sorted from spleen or lymph node cells, collected before intestinal transplant.

CDR3 DNA sequence: TGTGCCAGCCGAACCCCGTGGCAGTCTGGAAACACCATATATTTT. Translation: CASRTPWQSGNTIYF. This chain joins TRBV28 and TRBJ1-3; D gene ambiguous. V was trimmed by 8 bases and J by 1 base, leaving 15 bases between them. The CDR3 has 15 amino acids. Germline CDR1 MDHEN, CDR2 SYDVKM.